The next 11 T cell receptor beta chains were all read from a single sample in a study of shared clonotypes between healthy human individuals. Here immunoSEQ multiplex PCR was the method, and the copy in TCRdb shows in-frame clones only, minus some. Of more than 900,000 clones in the sample, around 82% were seen once. Sequencing was done on a sample of memory CD4+ T cells from PBMCs. Subset given: CD45RA-negative fraction. These receptors all come from a man between 18 and 35 years old in good health. Some clones in this sample may be carry-over from other donors' samples.

The rearrangement joins TRBV5-1 to TRBJ1-2; D is undetermined. Per germline, CDR1 SGHRS and CDR2 YFSETQ. The CDR3 is 12 amino acids. V was clipped by 3 bases and J by 0 bases, with 3 bases between them. The CDR3 bases are TGCGCCAGCAGCTGGGCTAACTATGGCTACACCTTC. This translates into CASSWANYGYTF.

On this clone itself: Other DNA sequences in this sample translate to the same CDR3. The chain combines TRBV5-1 with TRBJ2-2; 10 nucleotides agree with TRBD2. Germline trimming cut 0 bases from V and 4 bases from J; bases unmatched to any gene: 0. Per germline, CDR1 SGHRS and CDR2 YFSETQ. The CDR3 runs to 15 residues. This CDR3 is CASSLVAGGTGELFF. The CDR3 DNA follows: TGCGCCAGCAGCTTGGTAGCGGGAGGCACCGGGGAGCTGTTTTTT.

A single count supports this clone. The chain combines TRBV28 with TRBJ1-4; possible D gene TRBD1, 5 bases. Germline V gene data show CDR1 as MDHEN and CDR2 as SYDVKM. The V gene lost 5 bases and the J gene lost 1 base, with 8 bases spanning the gap. This CDR3 region has 14 residues. The CDR3 protein is CASSVGGTNEKLFF. In DNA, the CDR3 is TGTGCCAGCAGTGTCGGGGGAACTAATGAAAAACTGTTTTTT.

The chain uses TRBV7-2 and TRBJ1-2, with no clear D. V lost 3 bases and J lost 7, with 9 bases in between. CDR1 is SGHTA and CDR2 is FQGNSA in the germline V gene. The CDR3 is 12 amino acids. DNA for the CDR3: TGTGCCAGCAGCTTTTCGGGTTTTGGCTACACCTTC. Protein sequence: CASSFSGFGYTF. Based on the CDR3 plus reference TRBV7-2 and TRBJ1-2, the full variable domain is GAGVSQSPSNKVTEKGKDVELRCDPISGHTALYWYRQSLGQGLEFLIYFQGNSAPDKSGLPSDRFSAERTGGSVSTLTIQRTQQEDSAVYLCASSFSGFGYTFGSGTRLTVV.

The genes are TRBV18 and TRBJ2-7; TRBD1 agrees at 7 bases. CDR1 KGHSH and CDR2 LQKENI come from the germline V gene. The V and J ends lost 3 bases and 4 bases, in that order; junction bases with no gene match: 6. This CDR3 is 14 amino acids long. In nucleotides, the CDR3 is TGTGCCAGCTCACCTGGGACAGAAATTTACGAGCAGTACTTC. It specifies CASSPGTEIYEQYF.

This rearrangement joins TRBV28 to TRBJ2-2; 7 positions agree with TRBD2. The CDR3 totals 15 residues. Germline CDR1 and CDR2: MDHEN and SYDVKM. The V and J ends lost 7 bases and 4 bases, in that order; junction bases with no gene match: 9. The CDR3 nucleotides read TGTGCCAGCACCGTGGGGGGGAGAGTCACCGGGGAGCTGTTTTTT. Protein: CASTVGGRVTGELFF.

The V gene is TRBV28, the J gene TRBJ2-1; D is perhaps TRBD2 (6 bases). The CDR3 is made up of 15 amino acids. V was pared by 5 bases and J by 5 bases, with 16 bases between. The V gene's germline CDR1 is MDHEN and CDR2 SYDVKM. The CDR3 sequence: CASSASAGLNNEQFF. Here the CDR3 DNA reads TGTGCCAGCAGTGCCTCGGCCGGACTAAACAATGAGCAGTTCTTC. Drawing the rest from reference TRBV28 and TRBJ2-1, the complete variable domain is DVKVTQSSRYLVKRTGEKVFLECVQDMDHENMFWYRQDPGLGLRLIYFSYDVKMKEKGDIPEGYSVSREKKERFSLILESASTNQTSMYLCASSASAGLNNEQFFGPGTRLTVL.

This chain connects TRBV27 to TRBJ2-7; the D is unclear. The CDR3 has 15 amino acids. In germline, CDR1 is MNHEY, CDR2 SMNVEV (reference sequence). The ends were cut back, 2 bases at V and 1 base at J, with 12 bases in the middle. The CDR3 coding sequence is TGTGCCAGCAGTTTAAGTAGCCGACTTTCCTACGAGCAGTACTTC. Translated, it gives CASSLSSRLSYEQYF.

A note on this clone: Other DNA sequences in the same sample also yield this CDR3. The chain uses TRBV9 and TRBJ1-1; no reliable D call. There are 14 residues in the CDR3. Germline CDR1 is SGDLS and CDR2 is YYNGEE. V dropped 0 bases and J dropped 3 bases, with 9 bases sitting between them. The CDR3 is CASSVGPWDTEAFF. The CDR3 bases are TGTGCCAGCAGCGTAGGCCCCTGGGACACTGAAGCTTTCTTT.

This clone has only one observation. The J gene is TRBJ2-3, the V gene TRBV5-6, with a tentative D call TRBD2 (6 bases). Germline assignment: CDR1 SGHDT and CDR2 YYEEEE. V was shortened by 1 base and J by 3 bases, with 15 bases between the two germline ends. The CDR3 spans 16 residues. CDR3 in DNA: TGTGCCAGCAGCTTGAGATTGGGGGGAGTTACAGATACGCAGTATTTT. It encodes CASSLRLGGVTDTQYF.

The rearrangement links TRBV5-4 to TRBJ2-2; a weak D match, TRBD2 (5 bases). The V gene lost 4 bases and the J gene lost 0 bases, with 16 bases spanning the gap. The CDR3 is 17 amino acids. Germline V gene data show CDR1 as SGHNT and CDR2 as YYREEE (reference sequence). The CDR3 sequence is CASSAARASANTGELFF. The CDR3 nucleotides are TGTGCCAGCAGCGCGGCGAGGGCTAGTGCGAACACCGGGGAGCTGTTTTTT.